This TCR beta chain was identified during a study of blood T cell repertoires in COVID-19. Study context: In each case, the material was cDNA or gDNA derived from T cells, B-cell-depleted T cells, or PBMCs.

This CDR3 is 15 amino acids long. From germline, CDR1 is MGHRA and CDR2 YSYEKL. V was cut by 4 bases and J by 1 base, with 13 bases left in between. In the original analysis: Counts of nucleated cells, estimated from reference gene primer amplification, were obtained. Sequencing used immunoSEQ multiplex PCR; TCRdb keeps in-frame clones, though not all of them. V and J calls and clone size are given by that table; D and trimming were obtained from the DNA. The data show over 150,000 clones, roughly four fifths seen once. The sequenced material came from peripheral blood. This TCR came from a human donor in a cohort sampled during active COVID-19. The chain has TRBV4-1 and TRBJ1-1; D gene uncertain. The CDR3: CASSPIGRSNTEAFF. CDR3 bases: TGCGCCAGCAGCCCCATTGGCAGGTCGAACACTGAAGCTTTCTTT.